Presented here are 25 T cell receptor beta chains from one specimen sequenced in a study of blood T cell repertoires in COVID-19. Here immunoSEQ multiplex PCR was the method, and the copy in TCRdb shows in-frame clones only, minus some. The table records hundreds of thousands of clones, just over 85% of them present only once. Sequenced: peripheral blood. These receptor sequences come from a woman aged 25 to 39 with active or convalescent COVID-19.

This clone was observed once. The chain carries TRBV6-1 and TRBJ2-3, with 8 bases that match TRBD2. Germline V gene data show CDR1 as MNHNS and CDR2 as SASEGT. The CDR3 covers 18 residues. The V segment lost 1 base and the J segment 4 bases; nucleotides outside the gene matches: 13. The CDR3 reads CASSEDYRLAGFSDTQYF. The CDR3 nucleotides read TGTGCCAGCAGTGAAGACTATAGGCTAGCGGGCTTCTCAGATACGCAGTATTTT.

This clone showed up just once. The chain links TRBV5-4 to TRBJ2-2; the D gene is possibly TRBD2 (5 bases). There are 14 residues in the CDR3. V was cut by 0 bases and J by 7 bases, with 10 bases left in between. Germline lookup yields CDR1 SGHNT and CDR2 YYREEE (reference sequence). CDR3: CASSLGTPVGELFF. CDR3 bases: TGTGCCAGCAGCTTGGGGACTCCCGTCGGGGAGCTGTTTTTT.

The genes are TRBV24-1 and TRBJ2-3, with 9 bases identical to TRBD2. This CDR3 is built from 16 residues. The germline V gene has CDR1 KGHDR and CDR2 SFDVKD. The ends lost 6 bases at V and 0 bases at J; junction bases unmatched: 6. Here the CDR3 DNA reads TGTGCCACCAGTCTGGGCGGGGGGGCTAGCACAGATACGCAGTATTTT. Translation: CATSLGGGASTDTQYF.

This clone was detected once. The chain is built from TRBV28 and TRBJ1-5; possibly TRBD1 for D (5 bases). In germline, CDR1 is MDHEN, CDR2 SYDVKM. This CDR3 is 17 amino acids long. V was shortened by 4 bases and J by 8 bases, with 24 bases between the two germline ends. The CDR3 spells CASSSRRVDTVVEPQHF. In DNA form, the CDR3 reads TGTGCCAGCAGTTCTCGCCGGGTGGACACGGTGGTGGAGCCCCAGCATTTT.

The chain is built from TRBV12-5 and TRBJ1-1; D not certain. Per germline, CDR1 LGHNT and CDR2 FRNRAP. The CDR3 is made up of 12 amino acids. The germline V and J ends were trimmed by 6 bases and 6 bases, with 11 bases remaining between them. CDR3 nucleotides: TGTGCTAGTGGCCTGGACTTCTCTGAAGCTTTCTTT. Its protein product is CASGLDFSEAFF.

The chain recombines TRBV7-2 with TRBJ1-5; a possible D gene is TRBD1 (6 bases). Germline values: CDR1 SGHTA, CDR2 FQGNSA. Trimming took off 3 bases at V and 6 bases at J, with 15 bases between the two ends. This CDR3 has 15 amino acids. This CDR3 reads CASSFGQGFTQPQHF. DNA of the CDR3: TGTGCCAGCAGCTTCGGGCAGGGGTTTACTCAGCCCCAGCATTTT. Full variable domain (remainder filled in from reference TRBV7-2 and TRBJ1-5): GAGVSQSPSNKVTEKGKDVELRCDPISGHTALYWYRQSLGQGLEFLIYFQGNSAPDKSGLPSDRFSAERTGGSVSTLTIQRTQQEDSAVYLCASSFGQGFTQPQHFGDGTRLSIL.

This chain links TRBV10-3 with TRBJ2-2, with 7 bases fitting TRBD1. Germline V lookup: CDR1 ENHRY, CDR2 SYGVKD. The CDR3 runs to 15 residues. Trimming removed 6 bases from V and 7 bases from J; junction bases left unmatched: 11. The CDR3 DNA is TGTGCCATCAGCCAATCTACAGGGGAAATCGGGGAGCTGTTTTTT. It is translated as CAISQSTGEIGELFF.

The chain recombines TRBV15 with TRBJ2-3, with 15 bases matching TRBD2. The junction had 9 bases not matched to a gene; V was cut back by 5 bases and J by 0 bases. The CDR3 is 19 amino acids. Per germline, CDR1 LNHNV and CDR2 YYDKDF (reference sequence). The CDR3 DNA sequence: TGTGCCACCAGCGCGGGACTAGCGGGGGGCACGACTAGCACAGATACGCAGTATTTT. Its protein product is CATSAGLAGGTTSTDTQYF.

The chain employs TRBV5-1 and TRBJ1-2; TRBD1 agrees at 9 bases. Germline V CDR1 and CDR2: SGHRS, YFSETQ. This CDR3 comprises 15 residues. J was trimmed by 4 bases and V by 5 bases; bases with no gene match: 9. CDR3 nucleotide sequence: TGCGCCAGCAGTTACCGGACAGGGGAGATCTATGGCTACACCTTC. Amino acid sequence: CASSYRTGEIYGYTF.

The chain combines TRBV3-1 (or the pseudogene TRBV3-2) with TRBJ2-7; TRBD2 matches at 7 bases. The CDR3 covers 15 residues. The V gene's germline CDR1 is LGHDT and CDR2 YNNKEL (reference sequence). V trimming: 4 bases; J trimming: 6 bases; junction bases outside the gene matches: 12. CDR3 in DNA: TGTGCCAGCAGCCCGGCGGGGGAGGGCCCTAGCGAGCAGTACTTC. Protein product: CASSPAGEGPSEQYF.

The V gene is TRBV10-3, the J gene TRBJ1-2; D possibly corresponds to TRBD1 (5 bases). The CDR3 length is 16 residues. Trimming took off 3 bases at V and 4 bases at J, with 18 bases between the two ends. Germline CDR1 is ENHRY and CDR2 is SYGVKD. DNA of the CDR3: TGTGCCATCAGTGACGAGGGGCCCGGCGGGGGCTATGGCTACACCTTC. This translates into CAISDEGPGGGYGYTF.

The chain joins TRBV9 to TRBJ1-1; 12 nucleotides agree with TRBD1. V lost 4 bases and J lost 10; bases outside the gene matches: 14. The CDR3 has 16 amino acids. Per germline, CDR1 SGDLS and CDR2 YYNGEE. The CDR3 region is CASSPNPGTGGGGAFF. The CDR3 DNA reads TGTGCCAGCAGCCCAAATCCCGGGACAGGGGGCGGGGGAGCTTTCTTT.

V and J are TRBV27 and TRBJ2-5; 11 bases are a match to TRBD1. The CDR3 runs to 15 residues. In germline, CDR1 is MNHEY, CDR2 SMNVEV (reference sequence). V was clipped by 6 bases and J by 0 bases; unmatched bases: 3. The CDR3: CASSRTGGYQETQYF. CDR3 DNA sequence: TGTGCCAGCAGCAGGACAGGGGGCTACCAAGAGACCCAGTACTTC.

The V gene is TRBV3-1 (or the pseudogene TRBV3-2), the J gene TRBJ2-7; 14 nucleotides line up with TRBD2. CDR3 length: 16 residues. Germline CDR1 reads LGHDT; CDR2 reads YNNKEL (reference sequence). V was clipped by 2 bases and J by 5 bases; unmatched bases: 5. CDR3 DNA: TGTGCCAGCAGCCAAACCTCGGGACTAGCGGGAGACGAGCAGTACTTC. Residues: CASSQTSGLAGDEQYF.

The CDR3 here is CASSPNRQGQTYEQYF. CDR3 sequence (DNA): TGTGCCAGCAGCCCGAACCGACAGGGGCAAACCTACGAGCAGTACTTC. The chain links TRBV5-7 to TRBJ2-7; 8 bases line up with TRBD1. TRBV5-7 is an open reading frame whose function is uncertain. The CDR3 contains 16 residues. V dropped 4 bases and J dropped 2; count of bases not matched to a gene: 11.

This clone was seen once. The CDR3 region has the DNA TGTGCCAGCAGCTTCAGAGACAGGGCGAACACTGAAGCTTTCTTT. It is translated as CASSFRDRANTEAFF. The chain recombines TRBV7-2 with TRBJ1-1, with 7 bases that match TRBD1. Germline loops: CDR1 SGHTA, CDR2 FQGNSA. This CDR3 has 15 amino acids. V lost 3 bases, J lost 1 base, and 5 bases stayed unmatched.

The chain employs TRBV10-3 and TRBJ1-5; possibly TRBD1 for D (6 bases). The germline gives CDR1 ENHRY, CDR2 SYGVKD. The CDR3 extends over 14 amino acids. With 11 bases removed from V and 3 bases from J, the gap between germline ends came to 17 bases. DNA of the CDR3: TGTGCCTCCCGACAGGAAGGCACCAATCAGCCCCAGCATTTT. It translates to CASRQEGTNQPQHF.

A word on this clone: Distinct nucleotide sequences in the sample also encode this CDR3. The chain carries TRBV25-1 and TRBJ1-1; D might be TRBD1 (6 bases). There are 14 residues in the CDR3. V lost 1 base to trimming and J lost 5 bases, with 11 bases between them. Germline loops: CDR1 MGHDK, CDR2 SYGVNS. DNA for the CDR3: TGTGCCAGCAGTGAATGGGGGGGCGGGACTGAAGCTTTCTTT. It translates to CASSEWGGGTEAFF.

The CDR3 nucleotides read TGTGCCAGCAGCTTAGTAGGGGGGGCGGCCGGGGAGCTGTTTTTT. Translating gives CASSLVGGAAGELFF. This chain joins TRBV7-2 and TRBJ2-2; D possibly corresponds to TRBD2 (7 bases). In germline, CDR1 is SGHTA, CDR2 FQGNSA. The CDR3 loop spans 15 amino acids. Trimming removed 1 base from V and 6 bases from J, with 12 bases in between.

J is TRBJ1-5 and V is TRBV5-8; D not certain. The germline V and J ends were trimmed by 5 bases and 4 bases, with 10 bases remaining between them. The CDR3 totals 13 residues. CDR1 and CDR2 from the germline V gene are SGHTS and YDEGEE. CDR3 DNA sequence: TGTGCCAGCAGACTCCGAGGGAATCAGCCCCAGCATTTT. Translating it yields CASRLRGNQPQHF.

This clone showed up just a few times. This chain connects TRBV11-2 to TRBJ2-5; 8 nucleotides agree with TRBD2. The CDR3 spans 15 residues. The germline CDR1 and CDR2 sequences are SGHAT and FQNNGV. J gave up 7 bases and V 1 base, and 8 bases lay outside the gene matches. The CDR3 spells CASSLGPGGSGTQYF. CDR3 in DNA: TGTGCCAGCAGCTTAGGTCCGGGGGGGTCGGGGACCCAGTACTTC.

The V call is TRBV19, the J call TRBJ2-1; tentatively, D is TRBD2 (5 bases). CDR1 and CDR2 from the germline V gene are LNHDA and SQIVND (reference sequence). CDR3 size: 16 residues. Trimming stripped 7 bases from V and 9 bases from J, with 25 bases between. In nucleotides, the CDR3 is TGTGCCAGTAACTCCGCCCTGGATTGGGAGACGGCTGAGCAGTTCTTC. It translates to CASNSALDWETAEQFF. Looking up the rest from reference TRBV19 and TRBJ2-1 gives the full variable domain: DGGITQSPKYLFRKEGQNVTLSCEQNLNHDAMYWYRQDPGQGLRLIYYSQIVNDFQKGDIAEGYSVSREKKESFPLTVTSAQKNPTAFYLCASNSALDWETAEQFFGPGTRLTVL.

The chain joins TRBV6-5 to TRBJ1-2; 8 positions agree with TRBD1. Trimming at V came to 4 bases and at J to 6 bases, leaving 1 base not matched to a gene. This CDR3 is built from 12 residues. CDR1 and CDR2 from the germline V gene are MNHEY and SVGAGI. The CDR3 DNA is TGTGCCAGCAGTTCGACAGGGGATGGCTACACCTTC. Translation gives CASSSTGDGYTF.

The chain couples TRBV7-7 to TRBJ2-1, with 8 bases matching TRBD2. The germline V gene has CDR1 SSHAT and CDR2 FNYEAQ (reference sequence). With 5 bases clipped from V and 6 bases from J, the junction kept 12 bases outside the gene matches. The CDR3 has 16 amino acids. In nucleotides, the CDR3 is TGTGCCAGCAGCAGCAAAGCGGGAGTGAGGGGCAATGAGCAGTTCTTC. This sequence encodes CASSSKAGVRGNEQFF.

The chain has TRBV15 and TRBJ1-5; D gene uncertain. This CDR3 region has 13 residues. V shed 6 bases and J shed 0 bases, with 6 bases lying between them. Germline V gene data show CDR1 as LNHNV and CDR2 as YYDKDF (reference sequence). The CDR3 coding sequence is TGTGCCACCAGTAGCTATAGCAATCAGCCCCAGCATTTT. The encoded protein is CATSSYSNQPQHF.